The present T cell receptor (beta chain) was sequenced within a study of T cells in Graves' hyperthyroidism and ophthalmopathy. Ten or more counts support this clonotype. Its target is not known. Absence of ophthalmopathy progression within 18 months defined stable Graves' hyperthyroidism. PBMCs were collected from an approximately 10 ml volume of fresh peripheral blood. Using RNA transcripts as the source, TCR beta CDR3 regions were amplified. The TCR CDR3 first-round RT-PCR relied on the HTBI primer set. TCRdb recomputed calls from the multiplex PCR reads with MiXCR, one row per CDR3 protein. The data show more than 600,000 distinct CDR3 sequences, less than 20% seen once. This CDR3 spans 14 amino acids. The V end lost 0 bases, the J end lost 1 base, and 7 bases lay between the germline ends. Study results and limitations: By a 13 V-J model, ophthalmopathy was set apart from stable hyperthyroidism.

The chain links TRBV12-3 or TRBV12-4 to TRBJ2-7; D ambiguous. The source is a man between 18 and 35 years old with Graves' hyperthyroidism. Sequencing was performed on blood. Written as DNA, the CDR3 is TGTGCCAGCAGTTTAGCCCCGAAGTCCTACGAGCAGTACTTC. Residues: CASSLAPKSYEQYF.